This TCR beta chain was sequenced in a study of T cells in narcolepsy. Turning to the study itself: Healthy controls were enrolled alongside patients with narcolepsy type 1 or type 2.

Trimming at V came to 3 bases and at J to 5 bases, leaving 8 bases not matched to a gene. From germline, CDR1 is SNHLY and CDR2 FYNNEI. The CDR3 has 15 amino acids. Clones were read by immunoSEQ multiplex PCR, and TCRdb kept only the in-frame ones, dropping some. Of tens of thousands of clones listed, roughly 73% are singletons. This sequence originates from a human donor with narcolepsy. Input material: CD45RA- memory CD4+ T cells from PBMCs. V usage is TRBV2 and J usage is TRBJ1-1; 8 bases fit TRBD1. The CDR3 nucleotides are TGTGCCAGCAGTGAGACAGGGGCCCTCAGAACTGAAGCTTTCTTT. This sequence encodes CASSETGALRTEAFF.